The rows below give T cell receptor beta chains drawn from one sample of a study of identical twins. TCRdb re-called the 5' RACE reads through MiXCR, storing one row per CDR3 protein. Counted here are hundreds of thousands of distinct CDR3 sequences, 9% to 15% occurring once; the ten biggest clones make up around 1.5%. A further study also used this sample, focusing on yellow fever vaccine responses in identical twins.

Sample: PBMCs. Every receptor here comes from a woman aged 18-29 years in good health. The CDR3 runs from the conserved cysteine through the conserved F or W. Each record gives: D gene, clone size, J gene, V gene, CDR3 protein, CDR3 DNA. D genes are given only for firm matches. The size of a clone is reported for some rows only, either as once, few or many, or as a class for expanded clones.

D gene: .
clone size: .
J gene: TRBJ2-3
V gene: TRBV12-3/TRBV12-4
CDR3 protein: CASSPKAGGGADTQYF
CDR3 DNA: TGTGCCAGCAGTCCGAAAGCTGGGGGGGGCGCAGATACGCAGTATTTT

D gene: .
clone size: .
J gene: TRBJ2-3
V gene: TRBV7-3
CDR3 protein: CASSLNVGDRTDTQYF
CDR3 DNA: TGTGCCAGCAGCTTAAATGTTGGGGACCGCACAGATACGCAGTATTTT

D gene: .
clone size: .
J gene: TRBJ2-1
V gene: TRBV5-6
CDR3 protein: CASSSDQAGRKFF
CDR3 DNA: TGTGCCAGCAGCTCGGACCAGGCAGGGAGGAAGTTCTTC

D gene: TRBD1
clone size: .
J gene: TRBJ2-7
V gene: TRBV4-1
CDR3 protein: CASRGGGQGTYEQYF
CDR3 DNA: TGCGCCAGCAGGGGGGGGGGACAGGGGACCTACGAGCAGTACTTC

D gene: TRBD1
clone size: .
J gene: TRBJ2-1
V gene: TRBV3-1
CDR3 protein: CAFSFRTTQGASVNEQFF
CDR3 DNA: TGTGCCTTCAGTTTCAGAACTACACAGGGGGCGAGTGTGAATGAGCAGTTCTTC

D gene: TRBD1
clone size: .
J gene: TRBJ1-4
V gene: TRBV11-1
CDR3 protein: CASSLAGGFGGTPLKLFF
CDR3 DNA: TGTGCCAGCAGCTTAGCAGGGGGCTTTGGGGGGACGCCCCTCAAACTGTTTTTT

D gene: TRBD1
clone size: many
J gene: TRBJ2-7
V gene: TRBV20-1
CDR3 protein: CSAPYGTGVSYEQYF
CDR3 DNA: TGCAGTGCGCCTTACGGGACAGGCGTCTCCTACGAGCAGTACTTC

D gene: .
clone size: .
J gene: TRBJ2-4
V gene: TRBV12-3/TRBV12-4
CDR3 protein: CASSPGRAKNIQYF
CDR3 DNA: TGTGCCAGCAGTCCGGGGCGAGCCAAAAACATTCAGTACTTC

D gene: .
clone size: .
J gene: TRBJ2-1
V gene: TRBV24-1
CDR3 protein: CATSDFERPEQFF
CDR3 DNA: TGTGCCACCAGTGATTTTGAGAGGCCGGAGCAGTTCTTC

D gene: TRBD2
clone size: few
J gene: TRBJ2-5
V gene: TRBV2
CDR3 protein: CASSATSGGLWETQYF
CDR3 DNA: TGTGCCAGCAGTGCGACTAGCGGGGGTTTATGGGAGACCCAGTACTTC

D gene: TRBD2
clone size: .
J gene: TRBJ2-2
V gene: TRBV6-5
CDR3 protein: CASSYSVSGPSTNTGELFF
CDR3 DNA: TGTGCCAGCAGTTACTCGGTTAGCGGGCCAAGTACGAACACCGGGGAGCTGTTTTTT

D gene: .
clone size: .
J gene: TRBJ2-2
V gene: TRBV28
CDR3 protein: CASIPSAGNTGELFF
CDR3 DNA: TGTGCCAGCATCCCCAGCGCGGGGAACACCGGGGAGCTGTTTTTT

D gene: .
clone size: .
J gene: TRBJ2-1
V gene: TRBV3-1
CDR3 protein: CASSQWPPGSSYNEQFF
CDR3 DNA: TGTGCCAGCAGCCAGTGGCCGCCGGGGAGCTCCTACAATGAGCAGTTCTTC

D gene: .
clone size: .
J gene: TRBJ2-4
V gene: TRBV4-2
CDR3 protein: CASSHGRVGDIQYF
CDR3 DNA: TGTGCCAGCAGCCACGGACGAGTGGGAGACATTCAGTACTTC

D gene: .
clone size: few
J gene: TRBJ2-3
V gene: TRBV3-1
CDR3 protein: CASSQENAAGKSTDTQYF
CDR3 DNA: TGTGCCAGCAGCCAAGAAAACGCGGCGGGGAAGAGCACAGATACGCAGTATTTT

D gene: .
clone size: .
J gene: TRBJ2-3
V gene: TRBV27
CDR3 protein: CASSRYGRDSPRTDTQYF
CDR3 DNA: TGTGCCAGCAGTCGGTATGGGCGGGACAGCCCTCGCACAGATACGCAGTATTTT

D gene: TRBD2
clone size: .
J gene: TRBJ2-3
V gene: TRBV15
CDR3 protein: CATRLSGGTDTQYF
CDR3 DNA: TGTGCCACAAGACTGAGCGGGGGAACAGATACGCAGTATTTT

D gene: .
clone size: few
J gene: TRBJ2-3
V gene: TRBV7-9
CDR3 protein: CASSFGSGGLDTQYF
CDR3 DNA: TGTGCCAGCAGCTTCGGATCTGGGGGACTGGATACGCAGTATTTT

D gene: TRBD2
clone size: few
J gene: TRBJ2-1
V gene: TRBV29-1
CDR3 protein: CSVTSGYNEQFF
CDR3 DNA: TGCAGCGTTACTAGCGGATACAATGAGCAGTTCTTC

D gene: .
clone size: few
J gene: TRBJ1-4
V gene: TRBV10-2
CDR3 protein: CASSNSDGYNEKLFF
CDR3 DNA: TGCGCCAGCAGTAATTCGGACGGCTATAATGAAAAACTGTTTTTT

D gene: TRBD2
clone size: .
J gene: TRBJ2-3
V gene: TRBV10-3
CDR3 protein: CAIKDTGTSGRATYF
CDR3 DNA: TGTGCCATCAAAGACACCGGGACTAGCGGGAGGGCTACGTATTTT

D gene: TRBD1
clone size: .
J gene: TRBJ2-1
V gene: TRBV5-1
CDR3 protein: CASSSLQGPGSYNEQFF
CDR3 DNA: TGCGCCAGCAGCTCCTTACAGGGGCCGGGATCCTACAATGAGCAGTTCTTC

D gene: TRBD2
clone size: many
J gene: TRBJ2-5
V gene: TRBV12-3/TRBV12-4
CDR3 protein: CASSPGTSWVHQYF
CDR3 DNA: TGTGCCAGCAGTCCCGGGACTAGCTGGGTCCACCAGTACTTC

D gene: TRBD2
clone size: .
J gene: TRBJ2-3
V gene: TRBV4-2
CDR3 protein: CASSQTIRTSGGTDTQYF
CDR3 DNA: TGTGCCAGCAGCCAAACAATCCGAACTAGCGGCGGCACAGATACGCAGTATTTT

D gene: TRBD2
clone size: .
J gene: TRBJ2-1
V gene: TRBV6-2/TRBV6-3
CDR3 protein: CASTHRLAGGLLNSYNEQFF
CDR3 DNA: TGTGCCAGCACCCACCGACTAGCGGGAGGGCTATTAAACTCCTACAATGAGCAGTTCTTC

D gene: .
clone size: many
J gene: TRBJ1-1
V gene: TRBV4-1
CDR3 protein: CASSQEGMGTEAFF
CDR3 DNA: TGCGCCAGCAGCCAAGAGGGTATGGGCACTGAAGCTTTCTTT

D gene: TRBD1
clone size: .
J gene: TRBJ1-2
V gene: TRBV6-1
CDR3 protein: CASRRTGEGYGYTF
CDR3 DNA: TGTGCCAGCAGAAGGACAGGGGAAGGCTATGGCTACACCTTC